The 30 T cell receptor beta chains below all came from one sample that was sequenced in a study of shared clonotypes between healthy human individuals. Terminally differentiated effector memory CD45RA+ cells were left out of the naive CD8 fraction, which was CD45RO-negative and positively selected for CCR7. Generated by immunoSEQ multiplex PCR, the TCRdb table keeps only in-frame clones and is missing some. The profile shows millions of clones, roughly 94% of them singletons. Sequenced input: naive CD8+ T cells sorted from blood. Source of these receptors: a man in his late teens or twenties in good health.

The V call is TRBV7-9, the J call TRBJ1-1; 7 bases line up with TRBD1. With 1 base clipped from V and 4 bases from J, the junction kept 6 bases outside the gene matches. CDR3 length equals 15 residues. Germline assignment: CDR1 SEHNR and CDR2 FQNEAQ (reference sequence). The CDR3 sequence: CASSLGEGAGTEAFF. CDR3 nucleotide sequence: TGTGCCAGCAGCTTAGGAGAGGGGGCTGGCACTGAAGCTTTCTTT.

This sequence joins TRBV13 and TRBJ2-5; 7 bases are a match to TRBD2. The germline V gene has CDR1 PRHDT and CDR2 FYEKMQ (reference sequence). The trim removed 4 bases at V and 11 bases at J, leaving 10 bases unmatched. There are 13 residues in the CDR3. The chain's CDR3 is CASSSRLAGAQYF. CDR3 bases: TGTGCCAGCAGCTCGAGACTAGCCGGGGCTCAGTACTTC.

The CDR3 sequence is CAWSGPNEKLFF. The DNA for the CDR3 is TGTGCCTGGAGTGGCCCTAATGAAAAACTGTTTTTT. V gene TRBV30 combines with J gene TRBJ1-4; D is unclear. V was clipped by 1 base and J by 3 bases, with 3 bases between them. Germline lookup yields CDR1 GTSNPN and CDR2 SVGIG (reference sequence). This CDR3 contains 12 residues.

This chain joins TRBV15 and TRBJ1-1, with 9 bases identical to TRBD1. CDR3 length: 17 amino acids. The germline V gene encodes CDR1 LNHNV and CDR2 YYDKDF (reference sequence). Germline trimming cut 3 bases from V and 0 bases from J; bases unmatched to any gene: 8. The CDR3 nucleotides are TGTGCCACCAGCAGGGGGACAGGGAACATGCTGAACACTGAAGCTTTCTTT. Amino acids: CATSRGTGNMLNTEAFF.

A word on this clone: Distinct nucleotide sequences in the sample also encode this CDR3. The chain joins TRBV6-6 to TRBJ2-3; no firm D call. CDR1 and CDR2 from the germline V gene are MNHNY and SVGAGI (reference sequence). There are 10 residues in the CDR3. V lost 6 bases, J lost 2 bases, and 0 bases lay in between. This CDR3 is CASSTDTQYF. The DNA of the CDR3 is TGTGCCAGCAGCACAGATACGCAGTATTTT.

This clone showed up just once. The rearrangement links TRBV5-1 to TRBJ2-1; D perhaps matches TRBD2 (5 bases). Germline V lookup: CDR1 SGHRS, CDR2 YFSETQ. Between the trimmed V and J ends, which lost 2 bases and 5 bases, there was a span of 11 bases. The CDR3 length is 14 residues. CDR3 nucleotides: TGCGCCAGCAGCTTTGTCGACTACGACAATGAGCAGTTCTTC. Translation: CASSFVDYDNEQFF. Supplemented by reference TRBV5-1 and TRBJ2-1, the full variable domain reads KAGVTQTPRYLIKTRGQQVTLSCSPISGHRSVSWYQQTPGQGLQFLFEYFSETQRNKGNFPGRFSGRQFSNSRSEMNVSTLELGDSALYLCASSFVDYDNEQFFGPGTRLTVL.

This clone was counted only a few times. Other nucleotide sequences in the sample specify the same CDR3. The chain joins TRBV6-5 to TRBJ1-1; D may be TRBD1 (6 bases). V lost 4 bases, J lost 4 bases, and 10 bases lay in between. This CDR3 comprises 13 residues. Germline V gene data show CDR1 as MNHEY and CDR2 as SVGAGI. The CDR3 loop is CASSSNRVTEAFF. The DNA of the CDR3 is TGTGCCAGCAGTTCGAACAGGGTCACTGAAGCTTTCTTT.

The chain couples TRBV7-2 to TRBJ2-3, with D perhaps matching TRBD2 (5 bases). Germline V gives CDR1 SGHTA, CDR2 FQGNSA. The V gene lost 4 bases and the J gene lost 4 bases, with 15 bases spanning the gap. The CDR3 length is 15 residues. The CDR3, as DNA: TGTGCCAGCAGCTCCCTTTTGAATAGCGCAGATACGCAGTATTTT. Protein: CASSSLLNSADTQYF.

This sequence joins TRBV5-6 and TRBJ2-2, with 10 bases fitting TRBD1. Germline-derived CDR1 and CDR2 are SGHDT and YYEEEE. V shed 3 bases, J shed 3 bases, and the junction held 8 bases outside the gene matches. The CDR3 sequence is 17 residues long. The CDR3: CASSSYSGTGDTGELFF. The CDR3 DNA follows: TGTGCCAGCAGCTCCTATTCGGGGACAGGGGACACCGGGGAGCTGTTTTTT.

In regard to this clone: The sample has other DNA sequences that encode this CDR3 too. This rearrangement joins TRBV11-2 to TRBJ2-1; the D is unclear. The CDR3 covers 12 residues. V lost 5 bases, J lost 8 bases, and 10 bases lay in between. Germline assignment: CDR1 SGHAT and CDR2 FQNNGV. The CDR3 is CASSPPVDEQFF. Written as DNA, the CDR3 is TGTGCCAGCAGCCCGCCAGTTGATGAGCAGTTCTTC.

This clone was recorded once. This chain uses TRBV7-2 with TRBJ1-2, with D unclear. Trimming removed 2 bases from V and 3 bases from J, with 10 bases in between. Germline CDR1 reads SGHTA; CDR2 reads FQGNSA. The CDR3 consists of 14 residues. CDR3 residues: CASSLLPDDYGYTF. The CDR3 region has the DNA TGTGCCAGCAGCTTATTGCCGGATGACTATGGCTACACCTTC.

V and J are TRBV4-1 and TRBJ2-7, with a possible D match to TRBD1 (6 bases). Germline CDR1 MGHRA, CDR2 YSYEKL. V dropped 1 base and J dropped 7 bases, with 14 bases sitting between them. This CDR3 region has 14 residues. CDR3 nucleotides: TGCGCCAGCAGCCAAGCCCGGACAGCCACTGAGCAGTACTTC. Protein sequence: CASSQARTATEQYF.

The V gene is TRBV6-5, the J gene TRBJ2-7; the D gene could be TRBD1 or TRBD2 (6 bases each). CDR1 and CDR2 from the germline V gene are MNHEY and SVGAGI. The CDR3 is made up of 15 amino acids. V was pared by 4 bases and J by 1 base, with 14 bases between. The CDR3 region is CASSLGGRGSYEQYF. CDR3 DNA: TGTGCCAGCAGTTTAGGGGGGCGCGGATCCTACGAGCAGTACTTC.

The rearrangement uses TRBV6-6 and TRBJ1-2, with TRBD1 matching 7 bases. Germline V gene data show CDR1 as MNHNY and CDR2 as SVGAGI (reference sequence). The CDR3 is made up of 12 amino acids. The J segment lost 2 bases and the V segment lost 10 bases, leaving 4 bases of the junction unmatched. The CDR3 region has the DNA TGTGCCACCGTGACAGGGAACTATGGCTACACCTTC. Encoded protein: CATVTGNYGYTF.

The chain joins TRBV28 to TRBJ2-7, with 7 bases lining up with TRBD1. J lost 2 bases, V lost 2 bases, and 12 bases had no gene match. Germline CDR1 reads MDHEN; CDR2 reads SYDVKM. The CDR3 sequence is 17 residues long. DNA of the CDR3: TGTGCCAGCAGTTTACCGGACAGGTATGACTTAACCTACGAGCAGTACTTC. It yields the protein CASSLPDRYDLTYEQYF.

As regards this clone: Other DNA sequences of this sample code for an identical CDR3. CDR3 protein: CASSSQGSYNEQFF. CDR3 sequence (DNA): TGTGCCAGCAGTTCCCAGGGCTCCTACAATGAGCAGTTCTTC. The V and J genes are TRBV27 and TRBJ2-1; maybe TRBD1 (5 bases). Germline V gene data show CDR1 as MNHEY and CDR2 as SMNVEV (reference sequence). Trimming left V 4 bases short and J 0 bases short, with 7 bases between. The CDR3 has 14 residues.

CDR3 sequence (DNA): TGTGCCAGCAGTTGGGGGGGGGAAGAGACCCAGTACTTC. It codes for CASSWGGEETQYF. The rearrangement links TRBV25-1 to TRBJ2-5; 7 bases agree with TRBD2. Germline V CDR1 and CDR2: MGHDK, SYGVNS. The CDR3 runs 13 residues. With 5 bases clipped from V and 3 bases from J, the junction kept 3 bases outside the gene matches.

For this clone: At the DNA level, this CDR3 is encoded by other sequences in the same sample as well. This chain uses TRBV28 with TRBJ2-7; TRBD2 matches 11 bases. CDR1 MDHEN and CDR2 SYDVKM come from the germline V gene. Trimming removed 6 bases from V and 3 bases from J; junction bases left unmatched: 4. The CDR3 runs to 14 residues. The CDR3: CASSPGLAGYEQYF. In DNA, the CDR3 is TGTGCCAGCAGCCCCGGACTAGCGGGCTACGAGCAGTACTTC. Based on the CDR3 plus reference TRBV28 and TRBJ2-7, the full variable domain is DVKVTQSSRYLVKRTGEKVFLECVQDMDHENMFWYRQDPGLGLRLIYFSYDVKMKEKGDIPEGYSVSREKKERFSLILESASTNQTSMYLCASSPGLAGYEQYFGPGTRLTVT.

V gene TRBV4-2 combines with J gene TRBJ1-4; D might be TRBD1 (5 bases). Germline loops: CDR1 LGHNA, CDR2 YNFKEQ. Trimming left V 1 base short and J 4 bases short, with 22 bases between. The CDR3 runs to 19 residues. The CDR3 nucleotides are TGTGCCAGCAGCCAAGGATCCGGCAGGGACGGGGAACGTAATGAAAAACTGTTTTTT. Residues: CASSQGSGRDGERNEKLFF.

On this clone itself: The same CDR3 also results from other DNA sequences found in this sample. V usage is TRBV4-1 and J usage is TRBJ2-7, with 10 bases fitting TRBD2. The CDR3 consists of 15 residues. The germline gives CDR1 MGHRA, CDR2 YSYEKL. The V segment lost 2 bases and the J segment 2 bases; nucleotides outside the gene matches: 3. This chain's CDR3 is CASSQISGGTYEQYF. The CDR3 DNA reads TGCGCCAGCAGCCAAATTAGCGGGGGGACCTACGAGCAGTACTTC.

Concerning this clone itself: Other DNA sequences from this sample encode an identical CDR3 as well. The chain is built from TRBV6-6 and TRBJ2-7; D remains unclear. The CDR3 has 13 residues. V was trimmed by 0 bases and J by 4 bases, leaving 7 bases between them. In germline, CDR1 is MNHNY, CDR2 SVGAGI (reference sequence). As DNA, the CDR3 is TGTGCCAGCAGTTACTCGGGCTCTTACGAGCAGTACTTC. It codes for CASSYSGSYEQYF.

V usage is TRBV30 and J usage is TRBJ1-4, with D tentatively TRBD1 (6 bases). From germline, CDR1 is GTSNPN and CDR2 SVGIG (reference sequence). Trimming pared 3 bases from V and 7 bases from J, leaving 15 bases between. The CDR3 totals 14 residues. CDR3 nucleotides: TGTGCCTGGAGCGACGGGGGGGGCAGTGAAAAACTGTTTTTT. Translation: CAWSDGGGSEKLFF. The variable domain in full, with the rest retrieved from reference TRBV30 and TRBJ1-4, is SQTIHQWPATLVQPVGSPLSLECTVEGTSNPNLYWYRQAAGRGLQLLFYSVGIGQISSEVPQNLSASRPQDRQFILSSKKLLLSDSGFYLCAWSDGGGSEKLFFGSGTQLSVL.

V gene TRBV7-2 combines with J gene TRBJ2-7; the match to TRBD1 covers 7 bases. V shed 1 base and J 6 bases; nucleotides not matched to a gene: 3. This CDR3 spans 13 amino acids. Germline lookup yields CDR1 SGHTA and CDR2 FQGNSA. CDR3 nucleotide sequence: TGTGCCAGCAGCTTAGGACAGGGTGGCGAGCAGTACTTC. Translated, it gives CASSLGQGGEQYF.

The chain uses TRBV6-1 and TRBJ2-7; D unclear. The CDR3 contains 13 residues. Trimming left V 5 bases short and J 2 bases short, with 10 bases between. Germline values: CDR1 MNHNS, CDR2 SASEGT. The CDR3 reads CASSSREPYEQYF. CDR3 bases: TGTGCCAGCAGTTCTAGAGAACCCTACGAGCAGTACTTC.

V usage is TRBV6-5 and J usage is TRBJ2-3; D is unclear. The CDR3 length is 14 residues. Looked up from germline, CDR1 is MNHEY and CDR2 is SVGAGI. V lost 7 bases, J lost 1 base, and 12 bases lay in between. In DNA, the CDR3 is TGTGCCAGCATGGACCCCCGGGGCACAGATACGCAGTATTTT. This translates into CASMDPRGTDTQYF.

V gene TRBV9 combines with J gene TRBJ2-7; 8 bases match TRBD1. V was clipped by 0 bases and J by 3 bases; unmatched bases: 11. Germline CDR1 SGDLS, CDR2 YYNGEE. The CDR3 runs 17 residues. The CDR3 sequence: CASSVATDGTGGYEQYF. CDR3 nucleotide sequence: TGTGCCAGCAGCGTAGCTACAGACGGGACAGGAGGCTACGAGCAGTACTTC.

The V and J genes are TRBV4-1 and TRBJ2-7; TRBD1 agrees at 12 bases. V lost 1 base and J lost 6; bases outside the gene matches: 7. The CDR3 extends over 16 amino acids. Germline-derived CDR1 and CDR2 are MGHRA and YSYEKL. DNA of the CDR3: TGCGCCAGCAGCCAAGTCGGGACAGGGGGCCCGTCCGAGCAGTACTTC. This sequence encodes CASSQVGTGGPSEQYF.

The chain joins TRBV6-6 to TRBJ1-6; 8 positions agree with TRBD1. Germline CDR1 and CDR2: MNHNY and SVGAGI (reference sequence). This CDR3 spans 14 amino acids. Germline trimming cut 2 bases from V and 13 bases from J; bases unmatched to any gene: 7. The CDR3 DNA sequence: TGTGCCAGCAGTTACGGCCAGGGGGCGGACCCCCTCCACTTT. Residues: CASSYGQGADPLHF.

This chain links TRBV10-3 with TRBJ2-7; the D gene is possibly TRBD2 (6 bases). The length of the CDR3 is 13 residues. V lost 4 bases and J lost 3, with 10 bases in between. Germline assignment: CDR1 ENHRY and CDR2 SYGVKD. In DNA, the CDR3 is TGTGCCATCAGTGTTGGAGGGAACTACGAGCAGTACTTC. Encoded protein: CAISVGGNYEQYF.

As to this clone: The same CDR3 also results from other DNA sequences found in this sample. The chain combines TRBV7-8 with TRBJ2-2; unclear D gene. The CDR3 sequence is 11 residues long. Trimming took 3 bases from V and 5 from J, leaving 1 base between them. The V gene's germline CDR1 is SGHVS and CDR2 FQNEAQ. The CDR3 here is CASSLTGELFF. The CDR3 DNA reads as TGTGCCAGCAGCTTGACCGGGGAGCTGTTTTTT.